These T cell receptor beta chains were read from a single sample in a study of T cell responses to AZD1222 COVID-19 vaccine. Produced via immunoSEQ multiplex PCR; TCRdb's table is partial and in-frame only. The sample includes roughly 93,000 clones, roughly 91% of them seen just once. Sequences were derived from peripheral blood, sampled on day 0 of MenACWY control vaccination. These receptors were taken from an adult in good health. CDR3s include the opening cysteine and the closing phenylalanine or tryptophan. A D gene is named only where the DNA matches it firmly. Some rows mark clone size as missing; the rest say once, few, many or name a class of expanded clone.

>NA|TRBD2|TRBJ2-7|TRBV5-4
TGTGCCAGCAGCTTTAGCGGGGGCGGCGAGCAGTACTTC
CASSFSGGGEQYF
>NA|NA|TRBJ1-1|TRBV18
TGTGCCAGCTCCCCTGGAGAGGCTGCTTTCTTT
CASSPGEAAFF
>NA|NA|TRBJ2-1|TRBV7-3
TGTGCCAGCAGCTTAGGACGGGACAATGAGCAGTTCTTC
CASSLGRDNEQFF
>NA|NA|TRBJ2-5|TRBV7-9
TGTGCCAGCAGCTTAGCGCGGGGGCCCTTACAAGAGACCCAGTACTTC
CASSLARGPLQETQYF
>NA|NA|TRBJ2-2|TRBV27
TGTGCCAGCAGTTCCGGGAAACGGACCGGGGAGCTGTTTTTT
CASSSGKRTGELFF
>NA|NA|TRBJ1-1|TRBV3-1/TRBV3-2
TGTGCCAGCAGCCAAGTACGCCTTCAGAACACTGAAGCTTTCTTT
CASSQVRLQNTEAFF
>NA|NA|TRBJ2-1|TRBV5-1
TGCGCCAGCAGCTTGCCCAGCGGGTCCTACAATGAGCAGTTCTTC
CASSLPSGSYNEQFF
>NA|NA|TRBJ1-5|TRBV30
TGTGCCTGGAGCCCGGATAGCAATCAGCCCCAGCATTTT
CAWSPDSNQPQHF
>NA|NA|TRBJ1-3|TRBV11-2
TGTGCCAGCAGCTTAGATTGGCCGGGGGCCTCTGGAAACACCATATATTTT
CASSLDWPGASGNTIYF
>NA|NA|TRBJ2-5|TRBV6-2/TRBV6-3
TGTGCCAGCAGCCTGTTTTGGACAATTGAAGAGACCCAGTACTTC
CASSLFWTIEETQYF
>NA|TRBD2|TRBJ2-5|TRBV4-2
TGTGCCAGCAGCCAAGGGGCGGGGGGCAAGGAGACCCAGTACTTC
CASSQGAGGKETQYF
>few|NA|TRBJ2-3|TRBV13
TGTGCCAGCAGCTTAGAACGGGGAGTCGTGACAGATACGCAGTATTTT
CASSLERGVVTDTQYF
>NA|TRBD1|TRBJ1-5|TRBV6-5
TGTGCCAGCAGTACAACAGGGGGCACCCAGCATTTT
CASSTTGGTQHF
>once|NA|TRBJ2-1|TRBV7-2
TGTGCCAGCAGCTTAGGGGCTTGGGGAACGAGGCAGTTCTTC
CASSLGAWGTRQFF
>NA|NA|TRBJ2-1|TRBV3-1/TRBV3-2
TGTGCCAGCAGCCCGTGGGAGGGGGATGAGCAGTTCTTC
CASSPWEGDEQFF
>NA|TRBD1|TRBJ1-3|TRBV5-1
TGCGCCAGCAGCACTGCCGGGACAGGGAGTGGAAACACCATATATTTT
CASSTAGTGSGNTIYF
>NA|NA|TRBJ1-3|TRBV7-9
TGTGCCAGCAGCTTAGGAAGGCTGGCGGGCTCTGGAAACACCATATATTTT
CASSLGRLAGSGNTIYF
>NA|NA|TRBJ2-6|TRBV7-8
TGTGCCAGCAGCCCTGCAGGAAATAGGCTCCCTGGGGCCAACGTCCTGACTTTC
CASSPAGNRLPGANVLTF
>NA|TRBD1|TRBJ1-5|TRBV5-5
TGTGCCAGCAGTCAGCCCGGGACAGGGATCAATCAGCCCCAGCATTTT
CASSQPGTGINQPQHF
>NA|NA|TRBJ1-6|TRBV6-5
TGTGCCAGCAGTTACTCGGACAGAGCAAATTCACCCCTCCACTTT
CASSYSDRANSPLHF
>once|TRBD1|TRBJ1-1|TRBV12-3/TRBV12-4
TGTGCCAGCAGCGGACAGGGCACTGAAGCTTTCTTT
CASSGQGTEAFF
>NA|NA|TRBJ2-7|TRBV4-1
TGCGCCAGCAGCCAAGATTCGAGGGGAACTCAGCAGTACTTC
CASSQDSRGTQQYF
>NA|NA|TRBJ2-3|TRBV28
TGTGCCAGCAGTTCCCCCCCGCGGGGAGGTTCTGGAATCACAGATACGCAGTATTTT
CASSSPPRGGSGITDTQYF
>NA|NA|TRBJ2-1|TRBV9
TGTGCCAGCAGCTCCCAGCGGGCCCCCTACAATGAGCAGTTCTTC
CASSSQRAPYNEQFF
>NA|TRBD1|TRBJ2-1|TRBV28
TGTGCCAGCAGCTTCGTTGGGACAGGGGTCGGGAATGAGCAGTTCTTC
CASSFVGTGVGNEQFF
>NA|NA|TRBJ2-7|TRBV28
TGTGCCAGCAGTTTGGGCATATCCTACGAGCAGTACTTC
CASSLGISYEQYF
>NA|NA|TRBJ2-7|TRBV6-1
TGTGCCAGCAGTGAAGGTACTTACGAGCAGTACTTC
CASSEGTYEQYF
>NA|NA|TRBJ1-2|TRBV5-1
TGCGCCAGCACGCCGGGGCAGCGCTATGGCTACACCTTC
CASTPGQRYGYTF
>NA|NA|TRBJ1-4|TRBV7-2
TGTGCCAGCAGCTCGGGGGTTACAACTAATGAAAAACTGTTTTTT
CASSSGVTTNEKLFF
>NA|TRBD1|TRBJ2-2|TRBV23-1
TGCGCCAGCAGTCAAGGGACAGGGACTAACACCGGGGAGCTGTTTTTT
CASSQGTGTNTGELFF
>NA|TRBD1|TRBJ2-5|TRBV7-9
TGTGCCAGCAGCCAAAACAGGGGTCAGTACCAAGAGACCCAGTACTTC
CASSQNRGQYQETQYF
>NA|NA|TRBJ1-4|TRBV10-3
TGTGCCATCAGTGAGTCGCAGGTCCTTAATGAAAAACTGTTTTTT
CAISESQVLNEKLFF
>NA|NA|TRBJ2-1|TRBV24-1
TGTGCCACCGGGCAGGAGGGATACAATGAGCAGTTCTTC
CATGQEGYNEQFF
>NA|NA|TRBJ2-1|TRBV25-1
TGTGCCAGCAGTGGTAAAAAGGGGTGGGACCCCAATGAGCAGTTCTTC
CASSGKKGWDPNEQFF
>NA|NA|TRBJ2-4|TRBV7-8
TGTGCCAGCAGCTCGGACAGACTAATACAGTACTTC
CASSSDRLIQYF
>NA|NA|TRBJ1-2|TRBV7-9
TGTGCCAGCAGCGAAAGTCCGGGTTTGGCTTCGGGCGGCTACACCTTC
CASSESPGLASGGYTF
>NA|NA|TRBJ1-2|TRBV7-2
TGTGCCAGCAGCTTATCGGAAGGGGTCTATGGCTACACCTTC
CASSLSEGVYGYTF